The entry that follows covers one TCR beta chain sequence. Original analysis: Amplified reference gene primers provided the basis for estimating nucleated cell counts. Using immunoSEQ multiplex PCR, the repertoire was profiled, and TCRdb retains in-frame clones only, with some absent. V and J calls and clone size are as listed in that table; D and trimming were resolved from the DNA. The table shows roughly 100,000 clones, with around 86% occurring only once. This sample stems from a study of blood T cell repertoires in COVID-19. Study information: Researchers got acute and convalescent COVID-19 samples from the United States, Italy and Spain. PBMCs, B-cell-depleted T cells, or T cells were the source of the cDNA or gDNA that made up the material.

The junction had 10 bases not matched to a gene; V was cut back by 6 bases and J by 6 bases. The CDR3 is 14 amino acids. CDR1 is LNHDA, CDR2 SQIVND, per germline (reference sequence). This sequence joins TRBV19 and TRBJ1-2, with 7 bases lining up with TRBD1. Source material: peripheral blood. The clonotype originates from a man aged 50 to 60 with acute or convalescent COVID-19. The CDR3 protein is CASRKTGVAHGYTF. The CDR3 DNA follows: TGTGCCAGTAGAAAAACAGGGGTGGCCCATGGCTACACCTTC.